This is a list of T cell receptor beta chains from one sample in a study of T cell changes during pregnancy in multiple sclerosis. The data were produced by immunoSEQ multiplex PCR, yet TCRdb's version contains in-frame clones alone and is incomplete. The repertoire consists of tens of thousands of clones, with roughly 92% occurring once and the leading ten covering approximately 1.4%. The input for sequencing was peripheral blood, taken in the second trimester of pregnancy. Receptors originate from a female donor with multiple sclerosis, enrolled in a pregnancy study. The conserved cysteine and the conserved F or W are not part of the CDR3 here.

TRBV5-1,TRBJ1-1,12,ASSPGLTNTEAF
TRBV28,TRBJ2-3,13,ASSWRDRDTDTQY
TRBV6-6,TRBJ1-2,13,ASSYGGTVNYGYT
TRBV27,TRBJ2-7,12,ASSLGRTTYEQY
TRBV7-9,TRBJ2-1,11,ASTLQAYNEQF
TRBV5-8,TRBJ1-5,14,ASSLGEGIGNQPQH
TRBV5-1,TRBJ2-6,14,ASSLQDLPGANVLT
TRBV28,TRBJ1-5,14,ASNEAGTSLNQPQH
TRBV5-4,TRBJ2-7,13,ASSLGGQGAGEQY
TRBV7-2,TRBJ2-7,12,ASIYQTGEGEQY
TRBV6-5,TRBJ2-7,13,ASRWGQGETYEQY
TRBV30,TRBJ2-7,13,AWSAGLAGVGEQY
TRBV7-9,TRBJ1-5,12,ASSKQGSNQPQH
TRBV7-2,TRBJ2-4,10,ASSLGTALMY
TRBV29-1,TRBJ1-1,10,SVVGQSYEAF
TRBV19,TRBJ2-5,13,ASTKLAGVGETQY
TRBV6-6,TRBJ2-1,13,ASSPPERLSNEQF
TRBV19,TRBJ2-5,12,ASSIGTYQETQY
TRBV19,TRBJ1-5,13,ASRDSGYSNQPQH
TRBV7-8,TRBJ1-1,14,ASSDGDRGLNTEAF
TRBV5-6,TRBJ2-5,12,ASSLGLAGETQY
TRBV19,TRBJ2-1,13,ASSTTGWRDDEQF
TRBV28,TRBJ1-4,12,ASSLAGDGEKLF
TRBV6-5,TRBJ1-2,13,ASRTGGPSNYGYT
TRBV28,TRBJ1-2,11,ASSPNREVGYT
TRBV6-5,TRBJ1-3,11,ASRQGVRNTIY
TRBV9,TRBJ1-5,13,ASREAGNGDQPQH
TRBV5-5,TRBJ1-5,13,ASSPAPGNNQPQH
TRBV29-1,TRBJ1-2,13,SVDHSLTGAYGYT
TRBV28,TRBJ2-3,13,ASNGGGLGTDTQY
TRBV11-2,TRBJ2-5,12,ASKGQGRGETQY
TRBV10-3,TRBJ2-5,11,AISFGQQETQY
TRBV5-5,TRBJ1-5,15,ASSPSSVPYSNQPQH
TRBV11-2,TRBJ2-6,14,ASSLETGSGANVLT
TRBV9,TRBJ1-2,10,ASSQGYYGYT
TRBV6-5,TRBJ2-7,11,ASSYHNGDEQY
TRBV18,TRBJ1-1,13,ASSLLGNPEGEAF
TRBV7-2,TRBJ1-1,14,ASSFEVGLINTEAF
TRBV7-2,TRBJ2-5,12,ASSYQGGQETQY
TRBV5-1,TRBJ2-1,11,ASSLAVTSREF